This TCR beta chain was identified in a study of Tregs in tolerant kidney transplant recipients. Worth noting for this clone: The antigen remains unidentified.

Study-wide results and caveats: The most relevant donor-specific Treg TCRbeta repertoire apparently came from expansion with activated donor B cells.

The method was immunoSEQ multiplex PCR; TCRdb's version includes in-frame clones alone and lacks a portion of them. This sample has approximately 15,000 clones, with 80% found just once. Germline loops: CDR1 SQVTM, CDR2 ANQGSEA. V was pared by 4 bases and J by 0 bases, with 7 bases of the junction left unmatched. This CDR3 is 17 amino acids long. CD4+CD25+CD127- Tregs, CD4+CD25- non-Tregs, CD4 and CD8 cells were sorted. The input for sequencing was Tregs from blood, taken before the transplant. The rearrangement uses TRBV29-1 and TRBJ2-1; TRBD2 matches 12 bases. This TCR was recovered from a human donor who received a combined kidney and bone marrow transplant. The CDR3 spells CSVGGLAGFSSYNEQFF. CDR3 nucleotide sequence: TGCAGCGTTGGAGGACTAGCGGGATTTAGCTCCTACAATGAGCAGTTCTTC.